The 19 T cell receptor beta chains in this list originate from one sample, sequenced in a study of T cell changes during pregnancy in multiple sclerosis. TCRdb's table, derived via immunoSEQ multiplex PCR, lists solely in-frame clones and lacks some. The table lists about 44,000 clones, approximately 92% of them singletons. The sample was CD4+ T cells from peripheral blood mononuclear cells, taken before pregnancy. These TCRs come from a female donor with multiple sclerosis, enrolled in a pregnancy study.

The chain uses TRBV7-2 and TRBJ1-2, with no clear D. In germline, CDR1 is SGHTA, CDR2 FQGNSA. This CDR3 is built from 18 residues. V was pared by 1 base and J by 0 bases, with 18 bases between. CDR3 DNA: TGTGCCAGCAGCTTAGGGTCAGGTCGACACGCGCCTAACTATGGCTACACCTTC. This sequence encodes CASSLGSGRHAPNYGYTF.

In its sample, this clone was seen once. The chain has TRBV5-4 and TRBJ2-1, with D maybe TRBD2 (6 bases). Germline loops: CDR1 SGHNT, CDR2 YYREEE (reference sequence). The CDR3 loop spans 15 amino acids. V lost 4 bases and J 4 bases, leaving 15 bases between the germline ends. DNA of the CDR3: TGTGCCAGCAGCGGATCCGGGACTGGATACAATGAGCAGTTCTTC. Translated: CASSGSGTGYNEQFF.

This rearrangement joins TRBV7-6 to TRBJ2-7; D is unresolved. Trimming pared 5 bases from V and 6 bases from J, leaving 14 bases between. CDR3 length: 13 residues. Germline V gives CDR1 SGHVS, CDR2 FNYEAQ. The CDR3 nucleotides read TGTGCCAGCAGCGCCCGGGTCTCTGGCGAGCAGTACTTC. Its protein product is CASSARVSGEQYF.

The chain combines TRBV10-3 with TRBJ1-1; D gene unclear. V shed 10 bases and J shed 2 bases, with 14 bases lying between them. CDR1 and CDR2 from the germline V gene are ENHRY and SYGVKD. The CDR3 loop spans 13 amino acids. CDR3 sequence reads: CATGRGVNTEAFF. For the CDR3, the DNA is TGTGCCACCGGGCGGGGAGTAAACACTGAAGCTTTCTTT.

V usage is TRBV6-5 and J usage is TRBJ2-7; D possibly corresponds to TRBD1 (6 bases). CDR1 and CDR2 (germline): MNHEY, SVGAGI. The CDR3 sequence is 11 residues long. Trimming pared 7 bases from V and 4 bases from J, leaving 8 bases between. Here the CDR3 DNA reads TGTGCCAGCACACAGGGATACGAGCAGTACTTC. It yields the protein CASTQGYEQYF.

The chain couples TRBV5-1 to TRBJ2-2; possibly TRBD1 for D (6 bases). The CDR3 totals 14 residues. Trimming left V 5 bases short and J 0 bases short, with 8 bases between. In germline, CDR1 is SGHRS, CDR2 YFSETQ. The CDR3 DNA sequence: TGCGCCAGCAGGGGACACTCGAACACCGGGGAGCTGTTTTTT. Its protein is CASRGHSNTGELFF.

The CDR3 region is CASSLDRGQPNYGYTF. CDR3 bases: TGTGCCAGCAGCTTAGATCGGGGACAGCCTAACTATGGCTACACCTTC. V gene TRBV11-3 combines with J gene TRBJ1-2; 7 nucleotides line up with TRBD1. V gave up 0 bases and J gave up 0 bases; unmatched junction bases: 4. The CDR3 spans 16 residues. Per the germline V gene, CDR1 is SGHNT and CDR2 is YENEEA.

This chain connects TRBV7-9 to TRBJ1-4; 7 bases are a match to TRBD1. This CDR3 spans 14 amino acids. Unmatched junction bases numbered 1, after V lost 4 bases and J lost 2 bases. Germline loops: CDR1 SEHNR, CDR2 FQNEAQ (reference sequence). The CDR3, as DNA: TGTGCCAGCAGCTACAGGGGCACTAATGAAAAACTGTTTTTT. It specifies CASSYRGTNEKLFF.

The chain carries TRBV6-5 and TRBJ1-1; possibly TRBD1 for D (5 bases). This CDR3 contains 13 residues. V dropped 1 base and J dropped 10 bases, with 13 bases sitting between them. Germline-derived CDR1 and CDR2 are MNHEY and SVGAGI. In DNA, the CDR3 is TGTGCCAGCAGTTACTTGTCTGGACACGTAGCTTTCTTT. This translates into CASSYLSGHVAFF.

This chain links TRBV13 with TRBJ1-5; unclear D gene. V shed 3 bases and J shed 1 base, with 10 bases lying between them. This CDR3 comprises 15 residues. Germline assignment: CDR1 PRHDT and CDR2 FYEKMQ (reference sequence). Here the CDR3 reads CASSLGVMSNQPQHF. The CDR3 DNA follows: TGTGCCAGCAGCTTGGGAGTGATGAGCAATCAGCCCCAGCATTTT.

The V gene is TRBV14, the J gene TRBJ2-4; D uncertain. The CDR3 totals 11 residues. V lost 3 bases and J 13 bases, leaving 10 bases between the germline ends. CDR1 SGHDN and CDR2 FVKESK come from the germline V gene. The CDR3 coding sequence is TGTGCCAGCAGCCATGGGCAGCTACAGTACTTC. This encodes CASSHGQLQYF.

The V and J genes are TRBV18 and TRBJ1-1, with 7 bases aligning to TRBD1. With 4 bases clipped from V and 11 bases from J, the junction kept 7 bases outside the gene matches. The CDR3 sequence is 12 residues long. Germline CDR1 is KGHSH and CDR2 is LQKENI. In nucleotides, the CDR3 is TGTGCCAGCTCACTACTTCAGGGGGAGGCTTTCTTT. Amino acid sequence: CASSLLQGEAFF.

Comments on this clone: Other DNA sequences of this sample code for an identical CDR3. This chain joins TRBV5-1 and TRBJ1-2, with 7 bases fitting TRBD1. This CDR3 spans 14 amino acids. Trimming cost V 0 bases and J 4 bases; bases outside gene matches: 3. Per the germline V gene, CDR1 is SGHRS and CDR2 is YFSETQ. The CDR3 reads CASSLGQGSYGYTF. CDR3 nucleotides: TGCGCCAGCAGCTTGGGACAGGGAAGCTATGGCTACACCTTC.

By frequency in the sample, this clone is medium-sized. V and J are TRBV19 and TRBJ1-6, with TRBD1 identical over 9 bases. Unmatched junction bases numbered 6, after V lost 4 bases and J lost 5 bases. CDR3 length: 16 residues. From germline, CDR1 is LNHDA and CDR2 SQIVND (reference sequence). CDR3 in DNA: TGTGCCAGTAGTAAAGTGGACAGGGGAAATAATTCACCCCTCCACTTT. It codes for CASSKVDRGNNSPLHF. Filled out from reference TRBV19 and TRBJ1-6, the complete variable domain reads DGGITQSPKYLFRKEGQNVTLSCEQNLNHDAMYWYRQDPGQGLRLIYYSQIVNDFQKGDIAEGYSVSREKKESFPLTVTSAQKNPTAFYLCASSKVDRGNNSPLHFGNGTRLTVT.

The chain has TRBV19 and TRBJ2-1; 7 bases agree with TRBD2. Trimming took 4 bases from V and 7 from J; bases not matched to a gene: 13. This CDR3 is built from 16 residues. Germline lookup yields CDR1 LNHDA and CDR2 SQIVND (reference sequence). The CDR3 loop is CASSNPGGSSANEQFF. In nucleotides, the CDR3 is TGTGCCAGTAGTAATCCTGGCGGGAGTTCGGCGAATGAGCAGTTCTTC.

In DNA, the CDR3 is TGCAGCGTATCGGGACAGGGGATCGAGCAGTACTTC. It specifies CSVSGQGIEQYF. This chain connects TRBV29-1 to TRBJ2-7; TRBD1 agrees at 10 bases. Unmatched junction bases numbered 5, after V lost 6 bases and J lost 6 bases. The germline CDR1 and CDR2 sequences are SQVTM and ANQGSEA. The CDR3 is 12 amino acids.

DNA of the CDR3: TGTGCCAGCAGTTTTAGCCAGGGTGAAAAACTGTTTTTT. Translation: CASSFSQGEKLFF. The chain links TRBV5-5 to TRBJ1-4; D is perhaps TRBD1 (5 bases). From germline, CDR1 is SGHKS and CDR2 YYEKEE (reference sequence). This CDR3 comprises 13 residues. Trimming removed 5 bases from V and 7 bases from J, with 12 bases in between. Using reference TRBV5-5 and TRBJ1-4 for the parts outside the CDR3, the full variable domain is DAGVTQSPTHLIKTRGQQVTLRCSPISGHKSVSWYQQVLGQGPQFIFQYYEKEERGRGNFPDRFSARQFPNYSSELNVNALLLGDSALYLCASSFSQGEKLFFGSGTQLSVL.

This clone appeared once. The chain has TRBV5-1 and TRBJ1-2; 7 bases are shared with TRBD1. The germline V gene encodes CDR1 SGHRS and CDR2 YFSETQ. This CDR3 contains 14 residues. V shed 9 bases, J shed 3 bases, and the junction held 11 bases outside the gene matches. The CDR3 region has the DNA TGCGCCACCCGAGTGACAGGGCTCGACTATGGCTACACCTTC. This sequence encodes CATRVTGLDYGYTF. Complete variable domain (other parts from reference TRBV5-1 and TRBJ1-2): KAGVTQTPRYLIKTRGQQVTLSCSPISGHRSVSWYQQTPGQGLQFLFEYFSETQRNKGNFPGRFSGRQFSNSRSEMNVSTLELGDSALYLCATRVTGLDYGYTFGSGTRLTVV.

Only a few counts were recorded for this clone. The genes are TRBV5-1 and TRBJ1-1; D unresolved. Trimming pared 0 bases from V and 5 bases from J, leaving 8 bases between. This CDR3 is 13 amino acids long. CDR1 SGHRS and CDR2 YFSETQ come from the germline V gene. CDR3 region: CASSLVADTEAFF. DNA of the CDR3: TGCGCCAGCAGCTTGGTTGCGGATACTGAAGCTTTCTTT.